These 24 T cell receptor beta chains were sequenced from one sample in a study of T cells in Graves' hyperthyroidism and ophthalmopathy. Amplified regions were TCR beta CDR3 sequences from RNA transcripts. HTBI primers were employed in a first-round RT-PCR of the TCR CDR3. One entry per CDR3 protein, called by TCRdb with MiXCR from the multiplex PCR reads. In the table there are approximately 410,000 distinct CDR3 sequences, under 15% of which are singletons. The sequenced sample was blood. The receptors were sampled from a man younger than 35 with Graves' ophthalmopathy.

This clonotype was seen at least ten times. V and J are TRBV10-1 and TRBJ2-1; the D is unclear. The germline V gene encodes CDR1 WNHNN and CDR2 SYGVQD (reference sequence). The V end lost 5 bases, the J end lost 5 bases, and 7 bases lay between the germline ends. The CDR3 extends over 12 amino acids. CDR3 loop: CASSTDDNEQFF. The CDR3 DNA sequence: TGCGCCAGCAGTACGGACGACAATGAGCAGTTCTTC.

This clonotype was picked up a small number of times. J is TRBJ2-5 and V is TRBV30, with 9 bases lining up with TRBD2. The CDR3 has 15 residues. Germline CDR1 GTSNPN, CDR2 SVGIG (reference sequence). V shed 3 bases, J shed 5 bases, and the junction held 10 bases outside the gene matches. In DNA form, the CDR3 reads TGTGCCTGGAGGTCCCCTGGGACTAGCAGGGAGACCCAGTACTTC. Protein product: CAWRSPGTSRETQYF.

Many counts were recorded for this clonotype. This CDR3 is CASSLQGSQGYTF. The DNA of the CDR3 is TGTGCCAGCAGTCTCCAGGGTTCGCAGGGCTACACCTTC. This chain uses TRBV27 with TRBJ1-2, with D possibly being TRBD1 (5 bases). Trimming cost V 5 bases and J 8 bases, with 15 bases left between them. The CDR3 sequence is 13 residues long. Germline loops: CDR1 MNHEY, CDR2 SMNVEV (reference sequence).

As for this clonotype: This could be a read error, since a much larger clone is one nucleotide away. The V call is TRBV25-1, the J call TRBJ2-7; 9 nucleotides align to TRBD1. J gave up 1 base and V 2 bases, and 3 bases lay outside the gene matches. The CDR3 extends over 15 amino acids. Germline V gene sequence: CDR1 MGHDK, CDR2 SYGVNS. CDR3: CASSEPGQGSYEQYF. DNA of the CDR3: TGTGCCAGCAGTGAACCGGGACAGGGTTCCTACGAGCAGTACTTC.

The CDR3 coding sequence is TGTGCCAGCAGCCAAAGTTTAGCGGGGAGAGAGACCCAGTACTTC. The encoded protein is CASSQSLAGRETQYF. This rearrangement joins TRBV3-1 to TRBJ2-5; the match to TRBD2 covers 8 bases. This CDR3 is built from 15 residues. CDR1 is LGHDT, CDR2 YNNKEL, per germline (reference sequence). J lost 4 bases, V lost 2 bases, and 6 bases had no gene match.

With respect to this clonotype: It is likely a read error, because the conserved phenylalanine at the end of the CDR3 is missing. The chain couples TRBV2 to TRBJ1-2, with D hard to call. This CDR3 comprises 13 residues. The germline CDR1 and CDR2 sequences are SNHLY and FYNNEI. V shed 7 bases and J shed 4 bases, with 13 bases lying between them. CDR3 residues: CASTTEPVYGYTL. The CDR3 region has the DNA TGTGCCAGCACCACGGAGCCAGTCTATGGCTACACCCTC.

The table lists this clonotype with many counts. The rearrangement links TRBV12-3 or TRBV12-4 to TRBJ2-7; 10 nucleotides agree with TRBD2. The CDR3 is made up of 14 amino acids. CDR3 DNA sequence: TGTGCTACAACCTGGACTAGCGGCTCCTACGAGCAGTACTTC. Translation gives CATTWTSGSYEQYF.

The chain has TRBV6-1 and TRBJ1-2; D is perhaps TRBD1 (5 bases). Germline loops: CDR1 MNHNS, CDR2 SASEGT. The CDR3 length is 16 residues. The V end lost 7 bases, the J end lost 8 bases, and 26 bases lay between the germline ends. The CDR3 DNA sequence: TGTGCCAGCACCCCCCTAAGCAGGGCACTAACTTACGGCTACACCTTC. Translated: CASTPLSRALTYGYTF.

The table lists this clonotype with many counts. This rearrangement joins TRBV10-1 to TRBJ2-1; 7 positions match TRBD1. Germline CDR1 reads WNHNN; CDR2 reads SYGVQD (reference sequence). This CDR3 has 16 residues. V trimming: 2 bases; J trimming: 2 bases; junction bases outside the gene matches: 6. In nucleotides, the CDR3 is TGCGCCAGCAGTGAGCTCGGGACAGACACCTACAATGAGCAGTTCTTC. It is translated as CASSELGTDTYNEQFF.

This clonotype was observed a handful of times. The V gene is TRBV20-1, the J gene TRBJ2-7; D possibly corresponds to TRBD2 (5 bases). CDR3 length: 16 residues. CDR1 and CDR2 (germline): DFQATT, SNEGSKA (reference sequence). V dropped 1 base and J dropped 1 base, with 17 bases sitting between them. The CDR3 sequence is CSARGFGISNSYEQYF. The DNA for the CDR3 is TGCAGTGCTAGAGGTTTCGGGATATCGAATTCCTACGAGCAGTACTTC.

This clonotype has a count of ten or more. The CDR3 is CASSTRLAAYNEQFF. CDR3 DNA: TGTGCCAGCAGCACACGACTAGCGGCCTACAATGAGCAGTTCTTC. The rearrangement links TRBV11-2 to TRBJ2-1; 9 nucleotides agree with TRBD2. CDR3 size: 15 residues. J was trimmed by 2 bases and V by 5 bases; bases with no gene match: 4. Germline assignment: CDR1 SGHAT and CDR2 FQNNGV.

The sample holds one count of this clonotype. An end of the junction differs from the germline gene, which may be a read error. V usage is TRBV7-7 and J usage is TRBJ2-1; D gene ambiguous. Germline loops: CDR1 SSHAT, CDR2 FNYEAQ (reference sequence). This CDR3 has 13 residues. The CDR3 protein is CASSPGIGYEQFF. DNA of the CDR3: TGTGCTAGCAGCCCAGGCATTGGGTATGAGCAGTTCTTC. Full variable domain (remainder filled in from reference TRBV7-7 and TRBJ2-1): GAGVSQSPRYKVTKRGQDVTLRCDPISSHATLYWYQQALGQGPEFLTYFNYEAQPDKSGLPSDRFSAERPEGSISTLTIQRTEQRDSAMYRCASSPGIGYEQFFGPGTRLTVL.

The sample holds many counts of this clonotype. Written as DNA, the CDR3 is TGTGCCAGCAGGGGGGGTAGCGGGAATCCCTACAATGAGCAGTTCTTC. The encoded protein is CASRGGSGNPYNEQFF. The V and J genes are TRBV2 and TRBJ2-1; the match to TRBD2 covers 8 bases. CDR1 and CDR2 from the germline V gene are SNHLY and FYNNEI. CDR3 length: 16 residues. Trimming took 6 bases from V and 2 from J; bases not matched to a gene: 9.

In this sample, this clonotype turned up a few times. The chain employs TRBV6-5 and TRBJ1-4; the D is unclear. The ends were cut back, 0 bases at V and 6 bases at J, with 5 bases in the middle. CDR1 and CDR2 (germline): MNHEY, SVGAGI. The CDR3 has 13 amino acids. The CDR3 loop reads CASSYSGYEKLFF. The CDR3 DNA is TGTGCCAGCAGTTACTCCGGGTATGAAAAACTGTTTTTT.

This clonotype showed up many times. The chain employs TRBV6-1 and TRBJ1-1, with D possibly being TRBD1 (6 bases). V lost 7 bases to trimming and J lost 1 base, with 13 bases between them. The CDR3 runs to 14 residues. Germline CDR1 and CDR2: MNHNS and SASEGT. The CDR3 here is CASINRVANTEAFF. The CDR3, as DNA: TGTGCCAGCATCAACAGGGTAGCGAACACTGAAGCTTTCTTT.

In regard to this clonotype: Given a much more abundant clone one base away, this may be a read error. The chain employs TRBV7-9 and TRBJ2-1, with 7 nucleotides matching TRBD2. Germline V gene data show CDR1 as SEHNR and CDR2 as FQNEAQ (reference sequence). The J segment lost 6 bases and the V segment lost 2 bases, leaving 22 bases of the junction unmatched. This CDR3 spans 20 amino acids. The CDR3 bases are TGTGCCAGCAGCTTAAAGCTTCTGCTAGCGGACCCAGAGGTCGGCAATGAGCAGTTCTTC. This translates into CASSLKLLLADPEVGNEQFF.

This clonotype was observed at least ten times. The chain joins TRBV12-3 or TRBV12-4 to TRBJ1-4, with TRBD1 matching over 10 bases. J was trimmed by 8 bases and V by 7 bases; bases with no gene match: 4. There are 13 residues in the CDR3. In nucleotides, the CDR3 is TGTGCCAGCAAAGGGACAGGGGTGGAAAAACTGTTTTTT. This gives the protein CASKGTGVEKLFF.

This clonotype was detected many times. V is TRBV9 and J is TRBJ1-2; D not resolved. From germline, CDR1 is SGDLS and CDR2 YYNGEE. Trimming took 0 bases from V and 0 from J, leaving 9 bases between them. This CDR3 has 15 residues. The CDR3 DNA is TGTGCCAGCAGCGTAGGTGGCAGCCCTAACTATGGCTACACCTTC. It is translated as CASSVGGSPNYGYTF.

In the case of this clonotype: A much bigger clone sits one base away, suggesting this may be a read error. The rearrangement joins TRBV20-1 to TRBJ2-5, with D perhaps matching TRBD2 (5 bases). From germline, CDR1 is DFQATT and CDR2 SNEGSKA (reference sequence). V was trimmed by 1 base and J by 2 bases, leaving 11 bases between them. This CDR3 contains 14 residues. The CDR3 protein is CSARGPAEQETQYF. The DNA for the CDR3 is TGCAGTGCTAGAGGACCAGCGGAACAAGAGACCCAGTACTTC.

This clonotype came up many times. The chain is built from TRBV4-1 and TRBJ2-5; D may be TRBD2 (6 bases). Trimming took off 1 base at V and 5 bases at J, with 14 bases between the two ends. The CDR3 runs to 15 residues. CDR1 and CDR2 from the germline V gene are MGHRA and YSYEKL. The CDR3 sequence: CASSQVYGGTETQYF. CDR3 nucleotide sequence: TGCGCCAGCAGCCAAGTGTATGGGGGGACCGAGACCCAGTACTTC.

The CDR3 DNA follows: TGTGCCACCCGCCCCGGGACAGTCAATCAGCCCCAGCATTTT. It is translated as CATRPGTVNQPQHF. The V call is TRBV24-1, the J call TRBJ1-5; TRBD1 matches at 7 bases. The CDR3 spans 14 residues. CDR1 KGHDR and CDR2 SFDVKD come from the germline V gene. The J segment lost 3 bases and the V segment lost 9 bases, leaving 7 bases of the junction unmatched.

Regarding this clonotype: The junction shows a germline mismatch at one end, possibly a read error. This chain uses TRBV20-1 with TRBJ2-7, with D unclear. The CDR3 contains 11 residues. Germline CDR1 and CDR2: DFQATT and SNEGSKA (reference sequence). CDR3 in amino acids: CSARHYYEPYF. The CDR3 nucleotides read TGCAGTGCTAGACATTACTACGAGCCGTACTTC.

This clonotype was seen repeatedly, ten times or more. The chain uses TRBV3-1 and TRBJ2-7; D is perhaps TRBD1 or TRBD2 (5 bases each). CDR1 and CDR2 (germline): LGHDT, YNNKEL (reference sequence). Trimming pared 5 bases from V and 2 bases from J, leaving 16 bases between. The CDR3 contains 15 residues. CDR3 nucleotides: TGTGCCAGCAGCGAAACTCTCCGGGGCGCCTACGAGCAGTACTTC. It yields the protein CASSETLRGAYEQYF.

This clonotype was observed a handful of times. The CDR3 is CATSGLGSASGRASVGETQYF. In DNA, the CDR3 is TGTGCCACCAGTGGTTTAGGTAGTGCTAGCGGGAGGGCCAGTGTGGGAGAGACCCAGTACTTC. The chain has TRBV24-1 and TRBJ2-5; 12 positions match TRBD2. The germline gives CDR1 KGHDR, CDR2 SFDVKD. The CDR3 runs to 21 residues. J was trimmed by 4 bases and V by 5 bases; bases with no gene match: 22.